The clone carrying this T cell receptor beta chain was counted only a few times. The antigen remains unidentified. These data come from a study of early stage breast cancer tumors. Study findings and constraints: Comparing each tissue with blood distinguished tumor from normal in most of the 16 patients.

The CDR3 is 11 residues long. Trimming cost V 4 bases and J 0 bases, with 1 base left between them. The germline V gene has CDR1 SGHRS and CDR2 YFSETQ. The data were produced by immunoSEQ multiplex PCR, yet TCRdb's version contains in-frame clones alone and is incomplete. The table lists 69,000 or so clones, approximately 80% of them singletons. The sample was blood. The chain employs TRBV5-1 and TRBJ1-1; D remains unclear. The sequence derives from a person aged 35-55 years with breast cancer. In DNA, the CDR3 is TGCGCCAGCAGCGTGAACACTGAAGCTTTCTTT. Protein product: CASSVNTEAFF.